This entry lists 8 T cell receptor beta chains sequenced from one sample in a study of identical twins. TCRdb itself ran the 5' RACE reads through MiXCR, one entry per CDR3 protein. The sample includes roughly 1,500,000 distinct CDR3 sequences, about 32% seen only once; the top ten take about 0.27%. Sequenced sample: cord blood. These receptors originate from a newborn girl in good health.

This chain links TRBV3-1 with TRBJ1-4, with a possible D match to TRBD1 (5 bases). The V gene's germline CDR1 is LGHDT and CDR2 YNNKEL (reference sequence). The germline V and J ends were trimmed by 8 bases and 2 bases, with 9 bases remaining between them. The CDR3 is made up of 13 amino acids. CDR3 in DNA: TGTGCCAGCGCAGGACACACTAATGAAAAACTGTTTTTT. Amino acids: CASAGHTNEKLFF.

The V and J genes are TRBV12-3 or TRBV12-4 and TRBJ1-1; the D gene is possibly TRBD1 (5 bases). The V and J ends lost 3 bases and 0 bases respectively, with 8 bases between them. CDR3 length: 14 amino acids. CDR3 sequence: CASSFRQMNTEAFF. In DNA form, the CDR3 reads TGTGCCAGCAGTTTCCGACAGATGAACACTGAAGCTTTCTTT.

This chain uses TRBV24-1 with TRBJ1-5; 9 bases map to TRBD1. The germline V gene has CDR1 KGHDR and CDR2 SFDVKD. J gave up 2 bases and V 5 bases, and 6 bases lay outside the gene matches. The CDR3 is made up of 16 amino acids. The CDR3 here is CATSGTRDRGNQPQHF. CDR3 coding DNA: TGTGCCACCAGTGGGACCCGGGACAGGGGCAATCAGCCCCAGCATTTT.

This clonotype occurred a few times. This chain links TRBV20-1 with TRBJ2-1; possibly TRBD2 for D (5 bases). The CDR3 consists of 13 residues. Germline V gene lookup returns CDR1 DFQATT and CDR2 SNEGSKA (reference sequence). The V gene lost 5 bases and the J gene lost 4 bases, with 12 bases spanning the gap. The chain's CDR3 is CSAAAGGYNEQFF. In DNA form, the CDR3 reads TGCAGTGCTGCGGCGGGCGGATACAATGAGCAGTTCTTC.

This clonotype has more than one count but fewer than ten. The chain uses TRBV29-1 and TRBJ1-2, with D maybe TRBD1 (6 bases). Deletions cut 5 bases from V and 1 base from J, with 14 bases between. Germline CDR1 reads SQVTM; CDR2 reads ANQGSEA. This CDR3 spans 14 amino acids. The CDR3 protein is CSVWGLGGNYGYTF. The CDR3, as DNA: TGCAGCGTTTGGGGGCTGGGGGGTAACTATGGCTACACCTTC.

The chain links TRBV5-1 to TRBJ1-1; D not resolved. The germline gives CDR1 SGHRS, CDR2 YFSETQ. The V and J ends lost 0 bases and 1 base respectively, with 7 bases between them. The CDR3 sequence is 14 residues long. CDR3 protein: CASSLEWQNTEAFF. The CDR3 region has the DNA TGCGCCAGCAGCTTGGAGTGGCAGAACACTGAAGCTTTCTTT.

The chain couples TRBV7-2 to TRBJ2-3; D unclear. Germline values: CDR1 SGHTA, CDR2 FQGNSA. CDR3 length equals 16 residues. Trimming took off 0 bases at V and 0 bases at J, with 10 bases between the two ends. The CDR3 region has the DNA TGTGCCAGCAGCTTAGCGTCGACTTATAGCACAGATACGCAGTATTTT. The encoded protein is CASSLASTYSTDTQYF. The full variable domain, in which reference TRBV7-2 and TRBJ2-3 provide the parts outside the CDR3, is GAGVSQSPSNKVTEKGKDVELRCDPISGHTALYWYRQSLGQGLEFLIYFQGNSAPDKSGLPSDRFSAERTGGSVSTLTIQRTQQEDSAVYLCASSLASTYSTDTQYFGPGTRLTVL.

Of note for this clonotype: A much larger clone differs from this one at a single base, so this may be a read error. This chain joins TRBV13 and TRBJ2-5; D is uncertain. The last part of the DNA fits TRBJ2-7 better; the J call may be wrong. This CDR3 region has 14 residues. The germline gives CDR1 PRHDT, CDR2 FYEKMQ (reference sequence). The CDR3 sequence: CASSLDHRDYEQYF. In DNA form, the CDR3 reads TGTGCCAGCAGCTTAGACCACAGAGACTACGAGCAGTACTTC.